This TCR beta chain originates from a study of OX40 agonist ivuxolimab in advanced cancers. CDR3 length: 15 residues. The germline CDR1 and CDR2 sequences are SGHNT and YYREEE (reference sequence). The ends were cut back, 4 bases at V and 4 bases at J, with 17 bases in the middle. Sampled blood was obtained at baseline, cycle 4 day 1, and cycle 7 day 1. Libraries were prepared by immunoSEQ multiplex PCR; TCRdb keeps only in-frame clonotypes and omits some of them. The repertoire consists of 63,000 or so clones, with 80% to 90% occurring once and the leading ten covering 0.85% to 1.3%. The TCR sequence derives from an adult with an advanced solid tumor such as melanoma, head and neck, liver or kidney cancer. V gene TRBV5-4 combines with J gene TRBJ1-2, with D perhaps TRBD1 (6 bases). The specimen comprised CD4+ or CD8+ T cells sorted from blood, sampled in a trial of the OX40 agonist ivuxolimab. CDR3 residues: CASSPTQGRGYGYTF. For the CDR3, the DNA is TGTGCCAGCAGCCCGACCCAGGGCAGGGGCTATGGCTACACCTTC.